One and the same sample provided the 23 T cell receptor beta chains below, sequenced in a study of T cells in Graves' hyperthyroidism and ophthalmopathy. Using RNA transcripts as the source, TCR beta CDR3 regions were amplified. When the TCR CDR3 underwent first-round RT-PCR, the HTBI primer set was used. MiXCR was run by TCRdb on the multiplex PCR reads, yielding one entry per CDR3 protein. Of about 600,000 distinct CDR3 sequences listed, roughly 15% are singletons. Sequencing input: blood. These TCRs come from a woman aged 45-65 years with Graves' ophthalmopathy.

The CDR3 sequence is CASSSVRWNTEAFF. Here the CDR3 DNA reads TGTGCCAGCAGCTCGGTTAGGTGGAACACTGAAGCTTTCTTT. The chain joins TRBV6-2 or TRBV6-3 to TRBJ1-1; D is ambiguous. V was clipped by 6 bases and J by 1 base, with 12 bases between them. CDR1 is MNHEY, CDR2 SVGEGT, per germline. The CDR3 loop spans 14 amino acids.

This clonotype was observed at least ten times. This sequence joins TRBV20-1 and TRBJ2-3, with D unclear. Germline CDR1 DFQATT, CDR2 SNEGSKA (reference sequence). Trimming cost V 3 bases and J 2 bases, with 9 bases left between them. The length of the CDR3 is 13 residues. Written as DNA, the CDR3 is TGCAGTGCTAGTGGATTACTCACAGATACGCAGTATTTT. Protein: CSASGLLTDTQYF.

J is TRBJ1-1 and V is TRBV7-2; the D gene is possibly TRBD1 (6 bases). Germline assignment: CDR1 SGHTA and CDR2 FQGNSA. This CDR3 has 14 amino acids. The V end was cut by 1 base, the J end by 6 bases, with 12 bases between. The CDR3 sequence: CASSLDRVMAEAFF. CDR3 sequence (DNA): TGTGCCAGCAGCTTAGACAGGGTGATGGCTGAAGCTTTCTTT.

As for this clonotype: The germline gene is not matched at one end of the junction; a read error may be the cause. The gene calls are TRBV7-9 and TRBJ2-1; D might be TRBD1 or TRBD2, each matching 5 bases. CDR3 length: 11 amino acids. The germline V gene has CDR1 SEHNR and CDR2 FQNEAQ (reference sequence). In nucleotides, the CDR3 is TGTACCAGCAGCTTATGGGGGGAGCAGTTCTTC. Its translation is CTSSLWGEQFF.

This clonotype appeared a few times. The V gene is TRBV19, the J gene TRBJ2-1, with D perhaps given as TRBD1 or TRBD2 (5 bases each). The V gene's germline CDR1 is LNHDA and CDR2 SQIVND (reference sequence). CDR3 length: 17 amino acids. Trimming pared 4 bases from V and 4 bases from J, leaving 20 bases between. The chain's CDR3 is CASSTSGPGGSYNEQFF. As DNA, the CDR3 is TGTGCCAGTAGTACCTCGGGACCCGGCGGCAGTTACAATGAGCAGTTCTTC.

This chain joins TRBV27 and TRBJ2-5, with 7 bases aligning to TRBD2. Germline trimming cut 3 bases from V and 5 bases from J; bases unmatched to any gene: 18. The CDR3 has 18 amino acids. Germline V CDR1 and CDR2: MNHEY, SMNVEV (reference sequence). The CDR3 DNA is TGTGCCAGCAGTTTCAATTTGGCTAGCGGAACCACGAGGGAGACCCAGTACTTC. Translated: CASSFNLASGTTRETQYF.

There are many counts of this clonotype. J is TRBJ2-2 and V is TRBV28; 11 bases are shared with TRBD2. After removal of 6 bases from V and 2 bases from J, the junction contained 5 bases not matched to a gene. Germline V gene data show CDR1 as MDHEN and CDR2 as SYDVKM. There are 16 residues in the CDR3. Written as DNA, the CDR3 is TGTGCCAGCAGCCTACTAGCGGGAGAAAACACCGGGGAGCTGTTTTTT. This codes for CASSLLAGENTGELFF.

This clonotype was found many times. This chain joins TRBV20-1 and TRBJ2-3; D possibly corresponds to TRBD2 (5 bases). Germline CDR1 reads DFQATT; CDR2 reads SNEGSKA (reference sequence). The V end lost 1 base, the J end lost 3 bases, and 29 bases lay between the germline ends. CDR3 size: 20 residues. The CDR3 is CSARVGRLEGGSTPTDTQYF. In nucleotides, the CDR3 is TGCAGTGCTAGAGTTGGTAGGCTAGAGGGTGGATCGACTCCAACAGATACGCAGTATTTT.

Concerning this clonotype: This may stem from a read error, because a much larger clone lies one nucleotide away. The chain has TRBV28 and TRBJ1-1; TRBD1 aligns across 8 bases. V shed 5 bases, J shed 8 bases, and the junction held 10 bases outside the gene matches. This CDR3 is built from 14 residues. CDR1 is MDHEN and CDR2 is SYDVKM in the germline V gene. CDR3 region: CASSDETGGGEAFF. CDR3 coding DNA: TGTGCCAGCAGTGACGAAACAGGGGGAGGGGAAGCTTTCTTT.

This clonotype appeared many times. The rearrangement uses TRBV27 and TRBJ2-7; 12 bases match TRBD2. Trimming cost V 0 bases and J 0 bases; bases outside gene matches: 6. This CDR3 has 18 residues. CDR1 is MNHEY, CDR2 SMNVEV, per germline (reference sequence). CDR3 DNA: TGTGCCAGCAGTTTATCGTTAGGACTAGCGGGGATCTCCTACGAGCAGTACTTC. Translating gives CASSLSLGLAGISYEQYF.

There are many counts of this clonotype. This sequence joins TRBV7-9 and TRBJ1-5; D ambiguous. The CDR3 runs to 14 residues. The germline gives CDR1 SEHNR, CDR2 FQNEAQ (reference sequence). V lost 5 bases and J 4 bases, leaving 12 bases between the germline ends. The CDR3 coding sequence is TGTGCCAGCAGCCCGACCGGGAAAAATCAGCCCCAGCATTTT. Translated: CASSPTGKNQPQHF.

This clonotype was counted only a few times. A read error may be the cause here, since a much bigger clone is one base away. This sequence joins TRBV2 and TRBJ2-7, with no clear D. Germline CDR1 reads SNHLY; CDR2 reads FYNNEI. Trimming took 8 bases from V and 3 from J, leaving 11 bases between them. The CDR3 extends over 12 amino acids. The CDR3 nucleotides are TGTGCCAGCGGGCCCGAGAGCTACGAGCAGTACTTC. Its translation is CASGPESYEQYF.

The table lists this clonotype with many counts. The chain combines TRBV2 with TRBJ1-5; D may be TRBD1 (5 bases). CDR3 size: 14 residues. Germline V lookup: CDR1 SNHLY, CDR2 FYNNEI. V lost 0 bases and J 4 bases, leaving 7 bases between the germline ends. The CDR3 sequence: CASSEADRNQPQHF. In DNA, the CDR3 is TGTGCCAGCAGTGAAGCCGACAGAAATCAGCCCCAGCATTTT.

This clonotype has ten or more counts. V and J are TRBV7-2 and TRBJ2-5; the match to TRBD1 covers 8 bases. Germline V gives CDR1 SGHTA, CDR2 FQGNSA. V lost 4 bases, J lost 6 bases, and 7 bases stayed unmatched. The CDR3 has 14 amino acids. This chain's CDR3 is CASSSHRGVKTQYF. DNA of the CDR3: TGTGCCAGCAGCTCGCACAGGGGGGTCAAGACCCAGTACTTC.

Ten or more counts support this clonotype. The V call is TRBV20-1, the J call TRBJ2-1; 13 bases agree with TRBD2. CDR3 size: 16 residues. CDR1 is DFQATT and CDR2 is SNEGSKA in the germline V gene (reference sequence). Here the CDR3 DNA reads TGCCGGACTGGGACTAGCGGGAAGACTTCCTACAATGAGCAGTTCTTC. Translating it yields CRTGTSGKTSYNEQFF.

The chain has TRBV4-2 and TRBJ2-3; possibly TRBD2 for D (5 bases). V gave up 3 bases and J gave up 0 bases, with 13 bases separating them. The V gene's germline CDR1 is LGHNA and CDR2 YNFKEQ. The CDR3 loop spans 16 amino acids. The CDR3 here is CASSQFLGGSTDTQYF. CDR3 sequence (DNA): TGTGCCAGCAGCCAGTTCCTTGGCGGGAGCACAGATACGCAGTATTTT.

This clonotype has ten or more counts. CDR3 in DNA: TGTGCCAGCAGCCTCGGACTAGCGGGAGTGATAGATACGCAGTATTTT. It encodes CASSLGLAGVIDTQYF. The rearrangement uses TRBV13 and TRBJ2-3; 13 nucleotides match TRBD2. The CDR3 totals 16 residues. J lost 5 bases, V lost 5 bases, and 7 bases had no gene match. CDR1 and CDR2 (germline): PRHDT, FYEKMQ (reference sequence).

The table lists this clonotype with many counts. J is TRBJ2-2 and V is TRBV7-3; 9 bases agree with TRBD2. With 4 bases clipped from V and 7 bases from J, the junction kept 7 bases outside the gene matches. CDR1 is SGHTA, CDR2 FQGTGA, per germline. This CDR3 region has 15 residues. The CDR3 here is CASSYRTSEIGELFF. CDR3 nucleotides: TGTGCCAGCAGCTACCGGACTAGCGAAATCGGGGAGCTGTTTTTT.

The J gene is TRBJ2-7, the V gene TRBV25-1, with 7 nucleotides matching TRBD2. The V gene's germline CDR1 is MGHDK and CDR2 SYGVNS. J was trimmed by 6 bases and V by 10 bases; bases with no gene match: 9. The CDR3 loop spans 12 amino acids. CDR3 coding DNA: TGTGCCACGACAGCGGGGATCAGCGAGCAGTACTTC. This translates into CATTAGISEQYF.

This clonotype was recorded at least ten times. V is TRBV11-2 and J is TRBJ2-1, with 8 bases identical to TRBD2. Germline V gene sequence: CDR1 SGHAT, CDR2 FQNNGV. CDR3 length: 18 residues. J gave up 3 bases and V 0 bases, and 10 bases lay outside the gene matches. The CDR3 DNA reads as TGTGCCAGCAGCTTAGATAGGGGAGCGGGGGCGTTCTACAATGAGCAGTTCTTC. It translates to CASSLDRGAGAFYNEQFF. Full variable domain (outside the CDR3, taken from reference TRBV11-2 and TRBJ2-1): EAGVAQSPRYKIIEKRQSVAFWCNPISGHATLYWYQQILGQGPKLLIQFQNNGVVDDSQLPKDRFSAERLKGVDSTLKIQPAKLEDSAVYLCASSLDRGAGAFYNEQFFGPGTRLTVL.

This clonotype was counted ten times or more. The V and J genes are TRBV12-3 or TRBV12-4 and TRBJ1-1, with 7 nucleotides matching TRBD1. CDR3 length: 15 amino acids. V was pared by 4 bases and J by 1 base, with 6 bases of the junction left unmatched. The CDR3 protein is CASSSSRQGNTEAFF. DNA for the CDR3: TGTGCCAGCAGTTCATCCCGACAGGGGAACACTGAAGCTTTCTTT.

This clonotype was recorded many times. This chain uses TRBV15 with TRBJ2-1; 7 bases fit TRBD2. J was trimmed by 0 bases and V by 5 bases; bases with no gene match: 4. The CDR3 is made up of 15 amino acids. Germline-derived CDR1 and CDR2 are LNHNV and YYDKDF (reference sequence). CDR3 sequence reads: CATSGTTSSYNEQFF. CDR3 nucleotides: TGTGCCACCAGCGGGACTACGAGCTCCTACAATGAGCAGTTCTTC. The entire variable domain, with the rest obtained from reference TRBV15 and TRBJ2-1, is as follows: DAMVIQNPRYQVTQFGKPVTLSCSQTLNHNVMYWYQQKSSQAPKLLFHYYDKDFNNEADTPDNFQSRRPNTSFCFLDIRSPGLGDTAMYLCATSGTTSSYNEQFFGPGTRLTVL.

This clonotype was detected many times. The genes are TRBV5-1 and TRBJ2-1; D is possibly TRBD1 or TRBD2 (5 bases each). CDR1 and CDR2 (germline): SGHRS, YFSETQ. CDR3 length: 15 amino acids. V was clipped by 3 bases and J by 2 bases, with 12 bases between them. This chain's CDR3 is CASSSGPNTYNEQFF. In DNA, the CDR3 is TGCGCCAGCAGCTCGGGACCGAACACCTACAATGAGCAGTTCTTC. Drawing the rest from reference TRBV5-1 and TRBJ2-1, the complete variable domain is KAGVTQTPRYLIKTRGQQVTLSCSPISGHRSVSWYQQTPGQGLQFLFEYFSETQRNKGNFPGRFSGRQFSNSRSEMNVSTLELGDSALYLCASSSGPNTYNEQFFGPGTRLTVL.